One and the same sample provided the 30 T cell receptor beta chains below, sequenced in a study of shared T cell receptors in the human thymus. TCRdb keeps only in-frame clones here, not all; method: immunoSEQ multiplex PCR. The table has just under 550,000 clones, 75% to 85% seen once; the top ten hold more than 0.01%. This sample also belongs to another study, concerning human thymus T cells.

Source material: thymocytes. All receptors derive from a boy less than two years old with a congenital heart defect.

This chain uses TRBV19 with TRBJ1-2, with 7 bases aligning to TRBD1. V shed 9 bases, J shed 6 bases, and the junction held 28 bases outside the gene matches. Germline assignment: CDR1 LNHDA and CDR2 SQIVND (reference sequence). The CDR3 contains 19 residues. As DNA, the CDR3 is TGTGCCAGCACGCGGCACCGAACGCCTCGGGACAGAATAATCCATGGCTACACCTTC. It is translated as CASTRHRTPRDRIIHGYTF.

Here the CDR3 reads CASSLLRTVTYEQYF. As DNA, the CDR3 is TGCGCCAGCAGCTTACTCCGGACTGTTACCTACGAGCAGTACTTC. This sequence joins TRBV5-1 and TRBJ2-7; D might be TRBD2 (5 bases). The CDR3 runs to 15 residues. CDR1 SGHRS and CDR2 YFSETQ come from the germline V gene. V shed 2 bases and J shed 2 bases, with 14 bases lying between them.

The chain is built from TRBV4-1 and TRBJ2-7; 8 bases agree with TRBD1. CDR3 size: 16 residues. V gave up 0 bases and J gave up 2 bases; unmatched junction bases: 6. CDR1 is MGHRA, CDR2 YSYEKL, per germline. In DNA form, the CDR3 reads TGCGCCAGCAGCCAAGATTGGGAGGACAGGGCCTACGAGCAGTACTTC. Protein: CASSQDWEDRAYEQYF.

The chain has TRBV2 and TRBJ1-5; no reliable D call. V was cut by 6 bases and J by 5 bases, with 17 bases left in between. Germline CDR1 is SNHLY and CDR2 is FYNNEI. The CDR3 covers 15 residues. Here the CDR3 DNA reads TGTGCCAGCAGGATGGGAGGGTTGAAGGATCAGCCCCAGCATTTT. Translated, it gives CASRMGGLKDQPQHF.

The chain links TRBV28 to TRBJ2-7; 8 bases fit TRBD1. V lost 5 bases, J lost 3 bases, and 21 bases stayed unmatched. CDR3 length: 19 amino acids. Germline V gene sequence: CDR1 MDHEN, CDR2 SYDVKM. The CDR3 DNA reads as TGTGCCAGCAGTCCTGGGAAGATATCGGGGTCCAGGGGGCACTACGAGCAGTACTTC. Translated, it gives CASSPGKISGSRGHYEQYF.

This clone was recorded only once. This sequence joins TRBV6-1 and TRBJ2-7; TRBD2 agrees at 7 bases. V lost 4 bases, J lost 1 base, and 4 bases stayed unmatched. Germline-derived CDR1 and CDR2 are MNHNS and SASEGT. The length of the CDR3 is 14 residues. DNA of the CDR3: TGTGCCAGCAGTGGGGGAGGGCGTTCCTACGAGCAGTACTTC. Protein product: CASSGGGRSYEQYF.

This chain's CDR3 is CASSQAPPGVGANYGYTF. The DNA for the CDR3 is TGCGCCAGCAGCCAGGCCCCTCCCGGGGTAGGTGCCAACTATGGCTACACCTTC. This chain links TRBV4-3 with TRBJ1-2; D is ambiguous. V lost 3 bases and J 2 bases, leaving 22 bases between the germline ends. The CDR3 spans 18 residues. The germline CDR1 and CDR2 sequences are LGHNA and YSLEER.

This clone was counted a few times. The rearrangement links TRBV28 to TRBJ1-5; 8 nucleotides agree with TRBD1. CDR1 MDHEN and CDR2 SYDVKM come from the germline V gene. CDR3 length equals 15 residues. V trimming: 2 bases; J trimming: 6 bases; junction bases outside the gene matches: 6. The CDR3 DNA follows: TGTGCCAGCAGTTTACCCGGACAGGGAAGTCAGCCCCAGCATTTT. It yields the protein CASSLPGQGSQPQHF.

CDR3 nucleotides: TGTGCCAGCAGCCAGGAGGGCCCCACCTACGAGCAGTACTTC. Translating it yields CASSQEGPTYEQYF. The rearrangement joins TRBV6-5 to TRBJ2-7; D is possibly TRBD2 (6 bases). Trimming removed 6 bases at V and 2 bases at J, with 14 bases between. The length of the CDR3 is 14 residues. The V gene's germline CDR1 is MNHEY and CDR2 SVGAGI.

This chain links TRBV4-1 with TRBJ1-1; 7 bases fit TRBD1. This CDR3 is built from 16 residues. The germline V gene encodes CDR1 MGHRA and CDR2 YSYEKL. Unmatched junction bases numbered 5, after V lost 1 base and J lost 0 bases. The CDR3 coding sequence is TGCGCCAGCAGCCAAGGGAGACAGGGCGTGAACACTGAAGCTTTCTTT. Its translation: CASSQGRQGVNTEAFF.

This clone was recorded a few times. The V and J genes are TRBV7-9 and TRBJ2-5; 7 bases match TRBD2. This CDR3 is built from 14 residues. Germline lookup yields CDR1 SEHNR and CDR2 FQNEAQ (reference sequence). V lost 1 base and J lost 3; bases outside the gene matches: 2. The CDR3 sequence: CASSLGLAEETQYF. Here the CDR3 DNA reads TGTGCCAGCAGCTTAGGGCTAGCGGAAGAGACCCAGTACTTC.

The gene calls are TRBV2 and TRBJ2-3; 8 bases agree with TRBD2. Germline loops: CDR1 SNHLY, CDR2 FYNNEI. The CDR3 loop spans 17 amino acids. The junction had 13 bases not matched to a gene; V was cut back by 3 bases and J by 5 bases. The CDR3 spells CASSDGRQREPGDTQYF. Here the CDR3 DNA reads TGTGCCAGCAGTGATGGACGGCAGCGGGAGCCTGGAGATACGCAGTATTTT.

In nucleotides, the CDR3 is TGTGCCAGCAGGCGCCCAGGGACAGGGACATCCTACGAGCAGTACTTC. Its translation: CASRRPGTGTSYEQYF. The V and J genes are TRBV2 and TRBJ2-7; 9 bases are shared with TRBD1. The CDR3 runs 16 residues. Germline V gives CDR1 SNHLY, CDR2 FYNNEI. V trimming: 6 bases; J trimming: 1 base; junction bases outside the gene matches: 10.

The chain employs TRBV5-6 and TRBJ2-4, with a weak D call TRBD1 (5 bases). V was clipped by 4 bases and J by 8 bases, with 13 bases between them. The CDR3 extends over 13 amino acids. The germline V gene has CDR1 SGHDT and CDR2 YYEEEE. CDR3 sequence reads: CASSHDGADIQYF. CDR3 nucleotides: TGTGCCAGCAGCCACGATGGGGCGGACATTCAGTACTTC.

This clone appeared a single time. The V call is TRBV10-3, the J call TRBJ2-2; TRBD2 aligns across 7 bases. V shed 0 bases and J 4 bases; nucleotides not matched to a gene: 8. The CDR3 consists of 17 residues. Germline V gene data show CDR1 as ENHRY and CDR2 as SYGVKD. Here the CDR3 DNA reads TGTGCCATCAGTGAGTCGAGCGGGGCAGTATCCACCGGGGAGCTGTTTTTT. The encoded protein is CAISESSGAVSTGELFF.

J is TRBJ1-4 and V is TRBV25-1; D unresolved. Between the trimmed V and J ends, which lost 3 bases and 8 bases, there was a span of 7 bases. Germline assignment: CDR1 MGHDK and CDR2 SYGVNS. CDR3 length: 12 amino acids. CDR3 in amino acids: CASSDLDEKLFF. The CDR3 bases are TGTGCCAGCAGTGATCTAGACGAAAAACTGTTTTTT.

This chain joins TRBV2 and TRBJ2-7; the D gene is possibly TRBD1 (6 bases). Germline CDR1 SNHLY, CDR2 FYNNEI. The CDR3 contains 12 residues. Trimming took off 7 bases at V and 1 base at J, with 8 bases between the two ends. The DNA of the CDR3 is TGTGCCAGCATCGGGACATCCTACGAGCAGTACTTC. Protein product: CASIGTSYEQYF. Using reference TRBV2 and TRBJ2-7 for the parts outside the CDR3, the full variable domain is EPEVTQTPSHQVTQMGQEVILRCVPISNHLYFYWYRQILGQKVEFLVSFYNNEISEKSEIFDDQFSVERPDGSNFTLKIRSTKLEDSAMYFCASIGTSYEQYFGPGTRLTVT.

V and J are TRBV25-1 and TRBJ2-3, with 10 bases lining up with TRBD2. The CDR3 totals 16 residues. Germline CDR1 and CDR2: MGHDK and SYGVNS. With V trimmed by 1 base and J by 6 bases, 7 bases remained unmatched. CDR3 bases: TGTGCCAGCAGTGAATTATTACTAGCGGGACGGGATACGCAGTATTTT. This gives the protein CASSELLLAGRDTQYF.

The chain has TRBV6-5 and TRBJ1-2, with D perhaps matching TRBD1 (5 bases). The V gene's germline CDR1 is MNHEY and CDR2 SVGAGI. The CDR3 has 13 amino acids. V lost 10 bases, J lost 2 bases, and 14 bases lay in between. CDR3 in amino acids: CATTQGENYGYTF. The CDR3, as DNA: TGTGCCACAACTCAGGGCGAAAACTATGGCTACACCTTC.

The V and J genes are TRBV6-4 and TRBJ2-7, with 8 bases identical to TRBD2. The CDR3 has 16 amino acids. The germline gives CDR1 MRHNA, CDR2 SNTAGT. After removal of 2 bases from V and 5 bases from J, the junction contained 11 bases not matched to a gene. In nucleotides, the CDR3 is TGTGCCAGCAGTGACGCGCCCGGGACTAGTCGCCACGAGCAGTACTTC. Encoded protein: CASSDAPGTSRHEQYF.

The chain employs TRBV2 and TRBJ1-3; D is unclear. This CDR3 comprises 16 residues. Germline V gene sequence: CDR1 SNHLY, CDR2 FYNNEI. Trimming took 0 bases from V and 0 from J, leaving 9 bases between them. In DNA form, the CDR3 reads TGTGCCAGCAGTGAAGCGCGTCCAGGCTCTGGAAACACCATATATTTT. Amino acids: CASSEARPGSGNTIYF.

There are a few counts of this clone. This rearrangement joins TRBV9 to TRBJ2-5; 7 bases agree with TRBD2. This CDR3 spans 16 amino acids. V shed 0 bases and J 2 bases; nucleotides not matched to a gene: 7. The V gene's germline CDR1 is SGDLS and CDR2 YYNGEE. DNA of the CDR3: TGTGCCAGCAGCGTAGTTGGGCCTAGCGGACAAGAGACCCAGTACTTC. Its protein is CASSVVGPSGQETQYF.

The genes are TRBV7-3 and TRBJ2-7, with TRBD1 identical over 7 bases. V dropped 5 bases and J dropped 2; count of bases not matched to a gene: 6. The CDR3 totals 14 residues. Germline V lookup: CDR1 SGHTA, CDR2 FQGTGA. CDR3 DNA: TGTGCCAGCAGCCCTGGACAGGTTGCCTACGAGCAGTACTTC. Encoded protein: CASSPGQVAYEQYF. Variable domain in full (rest from reference TRBV7-3 and TRBJ2-7): GAGVSQTPSNKVTEKGKYVELRCDPISGHTALYWYRQSLGQGPEFLIYFQGTGAADDSGLPNDRFFAVRPEGSVSTLKIQRTERGDSAVYLCASSPGQVAYEQYFGPGTRLTVT.

V and J are TRBV28 and TRBJ1-1; 9 bases are a match to TRBD1. Germline CDR1 reads MDHEN; CDR2 reads SYDVKM. V lost 1 base and J lost 1; bases outside the gene matches: 1. This CDR3 comprises 15 residues. Here the CDR3 DNA reads TGTGCCAGCAGTTTATTGGACAGGGGGAACACTGAAGCTTTCTTT. It yields the protein CASSLLDRGNTEAFF.

V usage is TRBV7-3 and J usage is TRBJ2-1, with 9 bases that match TRBD1. The CDR3 consists of 15 residues. The germline V gene encodes CDR1 SGHTA and CDR2 FQGTGA. V trimming: 0 bases; J trimming: 8 bases; junction bases outside the gene matches: 5. The chain's CDR3 is CASSLTTGGDDEQFF. The CDR3 DNA sequence: TGTGCCAGCAGCTTAACTACAGGGGGCGACGATGAGCAGTTCTTC.

This chain uses TRBV4-3 with TRBJ2-1, with 10 nucleotides matching TRBD2. V trimming: 2 bases; J trimming: 4 bases; junction bases outside the gene matches: 5. This CDR3 is built from 16 residues. The germline V gene encodes CDR1 LGHNA and CDR2 YSLEER. CDR3 DNA sequence: TGCGCCAGCAGCCAAATGCTAGCGGGAGCTTACAATGAGCAGTTCTTC. Its translation is CASSQMLAGAYNEQFF.

Only a few counts were recorded for this clone. This chain links TRBV27 with TRBJ2-7; 7 bases line up with TRBD2. The germline V gene has CDR1 MNHEY and CDR2 SMNVEV (reference sequence). V dropped 4 bases and J dropped 2; count of bases not matched to a gene: 8. This CDR3 has 15 residues. CDR3 DNA: TGTGCCAGCAGTTCACGACTAGCCGCGGCCTACGAGCAGTACTTC. It specifies CASSSRLAAAYEQYF.

CDR3 DNA: TGTGCCAGCAGCTTAGTCCAGGGACAGTGGCGCCACGAGCAGTACTTC. The encoded protein is CASSLVQGQWRHEQYF. V gene TRBV7-9 combines with J gene TRBJ2-7, with 7 bases fitting TRBD1. V lost 1 base, J lost 5 bases, and 11 bases stayed unmatched. In germline, CDR1 is SEHNR, CDR2 FQNEAQ (reference sequence). This CDR3 is 16 amino acids long.

This clone was seen just once. V is TRBV9 and J is TRBJ2-7; 7 nucleotides align to TRBD2. CDR3 length: 15 residues. Germline values: CDR1 SGDLS, CDR2 YYNGEE. J lost 3 bases, V lost 0 bases, and 6 bases had no gene match. Here the CDR3 DNA reads TGTGCCAGCAGCGTAGGGCAGGGAGGGGACTACGAGCAGTACTTC. The encoded protein is CASSVGQGGDYEQYF.

This chain connects TRBV15 to TRBJ2-7, with 7 bases matching TRBD1. Looked up from germline, CDR1 is LNHNV and CDR2 is YYDKDF (reference sequence). This CDR3 is 15 amino acids long. V shed 0 bases and J 3 bases; nucleotides not matched to a gene: 5. This chain's CDR3 is CATSRDYRGYYEQYF. CDR3 coding DNA: TGTGCCACCAGCAGAGACTACAGGGGTTACTACGAGCAGTACTTC.